This paragraph reports one T cell receptor (beta chain). V was pared by 5 bases and J by 6 bases, with 7 bases of the junction left unmatched. The CDR3 consists of 16 residues. Germline V gene data show CDR1 as SNHLY and CDR2 as FYNNEI. This entry belongs to a study of blood T cell repertoires in COVID-19. In the original workflow: Scientists estimated how many nucleated cells there were by amplifying reference gene primers. Some clones are missing from TCRdb's copy, which holds only in-frame ones; the method was immunoSEQ multiplex PCR. The DNA was the basis for D and trimming; V, J and clone size are from that table. The sample shows about 280,000 clones, 65% to 90% of them seen only once.

The specimen sequenced was peripheral blood. The sequence derives from a human donor in a cohort sampled during active COVID-19. The chain employs TRBV2 and TRBJ2-3; 14 bases match TRBD2. The CDR3 reads CASSSGLAGGLDTQYF. The CDR3 nucleotides read TGTGCCAGCAGTTCAGGACTAGCGGGAGGTTTGGATACGCAGTATTTT. The whole variable domain, filled in from reference TRBV2 and TRBJ2-3, reads EPEVTQTPSHQVTQMGQEVILRCVPISNHLYFYWYRQILGQKVEFLVSFYNNEISEKSEIFDDQFSVERPDGSNFTLKIRSTKLEDSAMYFCASSSGLAGGLDTQYFGPGTRLTVL.